These 21 T cell receptor beta chains share one sample of origin, sequenced in a study of human T cells and chemical hapten exposure. Time point given: patch test 2, 6 weeks after DPC sensitization. Treatment given: therapeutic diphenylcyclopropenone sensitization with weekly scalp DPC. MiXCR was run by TCRdb on the RACE reads, yielding one entry per CDR3 protein. The sample records 80,000 to 95,000 distinct CDR3 sequences, about 9.9% being singletons. This specimen consisted of whole blood, obtained in connection with sensitization to the hapten diphenylcyclopropenone (DPC). These receptors originate from a man younger than 35 with alopecia areata. Some clones in this sample may be carry-over from other donors' samples.

This clonotype was detected a few times. This chain connects TRBV29-1 to TRBJ2-1; 9 positions agree with TRBD1. Germline lookup yields CDR1 SQVTM and CDR2 ANQGSEA. This CDR3 comprises 15 residues. Trimming at V came to 1 base and at J to 3 bases, leaving 4 bases not matched to a gene. The CDR3 DNA sequence: TGCAGCGTTGAAGGAGGGACAGGGATCTACAATGAGCAGTTCTTC. It codes for CSVEGGTGIYNEQFF.

The chain has TRBV6-2 or TRBV6-3 and TRBJ1-5; D call uncertain. This CDR3 has 11 amino acids. Germline CDR1 is MNHEY and CDR2 is SVGEGT. The ends were cut back, 5 bases at V and 10 bases at J, with 9 bases in the middle. The CDR3 DNA sequence: TGTGCCAGCAGTGACGAGGGTCCCCAGCATTTT. Amino acid sequence: CASSDEGPQHF.

This clonotype was counted between two and nine times. The chain employs TRBV11-2 and TRBJ1-6; the D is unclear. Germline CDR1 reads SGHAT; CDR2 reads FQNNGV. The CDR3 spans 14 residues. Trimming removed 7 bases from V and 10 bases from J, with 17 bases in between. CDR3 residues: CASTLAQPQSPLHF. For the CDR3, the DNA is TGTGCCAGCACCCTAGCCCAGCCTCAGTCACCCCTCCACTTT.

The chain has TRBV29-1 and TRBJ1-2, with 10 bases identical to TRBD1. This CDR3 comprises 16 residues. The junction had 11 bases not matched to a gene; V was cut back by 6 bases and J by 1 base. The germline V gene encodes CDR1 SQVTM and CDR2 ANQGSEA. CDR3 region: CSVGRQGATLNYGYTF. In nucleotides, the CDR3 is TGCAGCGTCGGGAGACAGGGGGCGACCCTTAACTATGGCTACACCTTC. Drawing the rest from reference TRBV29-1 and TRBJ1-2, the complete variable domain is SAVISQKPSRDICQRGTSLTIQCQVDSQVTMMFWYRQQPGQSLTLIATANQGSEATYESGFVIDKFPISRPNLTFSTLTVSNMSPEDSSIYLCSVGRQGATLNYGYTFGSGTRLTVV.

This clonotype has at least ten counts. The J gene is TRBJ2-5, the V gene TRBV10-2, with D perhaps TRBD1 (5 bases). V lost 11 bases to trimming and J lost 5 bases, with 12 bases between them. The germline gives CDR1 WSHSY, CDR2 SAAADI. CDR3 length equals 11 residues. The CDR3 sequence is CAAGSGETQYF. CDR3 in DNA: TGCGCCGCAGGGTCAGGCGAGACCCAGTACTTC.

At least ten counts were recorded for this clonotype. The chain employs TRBV11-2 and TRBJ2-4; D is undetermined. The CDR3 has 12 residues. The V end was cut by 5 bases, the J end by 5 bases, with 7 bases between. In germline, CDR1 is SGHAT, CDR2 FQNNGV. The DNA of the CDR3 is TGTGCCAGCAGCCTACTTCAAAACATTCAGTACTTC. This translates into CASSLLQNIQYF.

V is TRBV9 and J is TRBJ2-6, with D possibly TRBD2 on 5 matching bases. Deletions cut 4 bases from V and 2 bases from J, with 10 bases between. The CDR3 extends over 15 amino acids. The germline V gene encodes CDR1 SGDLS and CDR2 YYNGEE. The CDR3 nucleotides are TGTGCCAGCAGCAGTTTCGGGGCTGGGGCCAACGTCCTGACTTTC. Translated, it gives CASSSFGAGANVLTF.

This clonotype was detected ten times or more. The J gene is TRBJ2-3, the V gene TRBV12-3 or TRBV12-4; maybe TRBD2 (5 bases). V lost 7 bases and J 0 bases, leaving 11 bases between the germline ends. The CDR3 length is 14 residues. CDR3 in DNA: TGTGCCAGCACTAGAGCGGCTAGCACAGATACGCAGTATTTT. Its protein product is CASTRAASTDTQYF.

The V and J genes are TRBV7-3 and TRBJ2-2; 10 bases map to TRBD2. This CDR3 comprises 17 residues. CDR1 and CDR2 (germline): SGHTA, FQGTGA. After removal of 0 bases from V and 7 bases from J, the junction contained 8 bases not matched to a gene. CDR3 sequence reads: CASSLTLAGVVNGELFF. The CDR3 coding sequence is TGTGCCAGCAGCTTAACCCTAGCGGGGGTAGTAAACGGGGAGCTGTTTTTT.

This clonotype showed up many times. This chain joins TRBV20-1 and TRBJ2-1; possibly TRBD2 for D (5 bases). The CDR3 runs to 15 residues. From germline, CDR1 is DFQATT and CDR2 SNEGSKA (reference sequence). With 6 bases removed from V and 0 bases from J, the gap between germline ends came to 15 bases. CDR3 protein: CSALTGVSSYNEQFF. In DNA, the CDR3 is TGCAGTGCCTTGACCGGGGTTAGCTCCTACAATGAGCAGTTCTTC.

This clonotype has ten or more counts. The chain employs TRBV5-4 and TRBJ1-1; D not resolved. With 4 bases removed from V and 1 base from J, the gap between germline ends came to 8 bases. CDR1 SGHNT and CDR2 YYREEE come from the germline V gene (reference sequence). The CDR3 is 13 amino acids. The CDR3 DNA is TGTGCCAGCAGCCTTCAGAGGAACACTGAAGCTTTCTTT. As protein: CASSLQRNTEAFF. Variable domain in full (rest from reference TRBV5-4 and TRBJ1-1): ETGVTQSPTHLIKTRGQQVTLRCSSQSGHNTVSWYQQALGQGPQFIFQYYREEENGRGNFPPRFSGLQFPNYSSELNVNALELDDSALYLCASSLQRNTEAFFGQGTRLTVV.

There are many counts of this clonotype. CDR3 sequence: CASSQFMGTGELFF. CDR3 in DNA: TGTGCCAGCAGCCAATTCATGGGTACCGGGGAGCTGTTTTTT. The chain is built from TRBV14 and TRBJ2-2; D gene uncertain. The CDR3 contains 14 residues. Germline V gene lookup returns CDR1 SGHDN and CDR2 FVKESK. V lost 2 bases and J lost 5, with 9 bases in between. The full variable domain, in which reference TRBV14 and TRBJ2-2 provide the parts outside the CDR3, is EAGVTQFPSHSVIEKGQTVTLRCDPISGHDNLYWYRRVMGKEIKFLLHFVKESKQDESGMPNNRFLAERTGGTYSTLKVQPAELEDSGVYFCASSQFMGTGELFFGEGSRLTVL.

This clonotype was counted a few times. The rearrangement joins TRBV7-2 to TRBJ2-5; no firm D call. The V gene lost 1 base and the J gene lost 0 bases, with 6 bases spanning the gap. The CDR3 is made up of 14 amino acids. The germline CDR1 and CDR2 sequences are SGHTA and FQGNSA. For the CDR3, the DNA is TGTGCCAGCAGCTTAGTGGGCTACCAAGAGACCCAGTACTTC. Encoded protein: CASSLVGYQETQYF.

In this sample, this clonotype turned up many times. J is TRBJ1-6 and V is TRBV27; D is ambiguous. Germline assignment: CDR1 MNHEY and CDR2 SMNVEV (reference sequence). This CDR3 contains 14 residues. Trimming left V 5 bases short and J 0 bases short, with 5 bases between. The CDR3 DNA is TGTGCCAGCAGTGATTACTCCTATAATTCACCCCTCCACTTT. Protein: CASSDYSYNSPLHF.

At least ten counts were recorded for this clonotype. V is TRBV6-6 and J is TRBJ1-2, with 7 bases that match TRBD1. This CDR3 comprises 14 residues. The germline V gene has CDR1 MNHNY and CDR2 SVGAGI (reference sequence). V lost 2 bases to trimming and J lost 4 bases; unmatched junction nucleotides: 4. CDR3 amino acids: CASSYRDRLYGYTF. The CDR3 DNA sequence: TGTGCCAGCAGTTACCGGGACAGACTCTATGGCTACACCTTC.

This clonotype was recorded a few times. The chain couples TRBV28 to TRBJ1-1, with D perhaps matching TRBD1 (5 bases). This CDR3 comprises 15 residues. CDR1 and CDR2 (germline): MDHEN, SYDVKM. Trimming pared 3 bases from V and 1 base from J, leaving 12 bases between. This CDR3 reads CASSLEVRANTEAFF. The CDR3, as DNA: TGTGCCAGCAGTTTGGAGGTCAGGGCGAACACTGAAGCTTTCTTT.

The chain carries TRBV28 and TRBJ1-1, with D unresolved. This CDR3 spans 10 amino acids. V lost 10 bases, J lost 7 bases, and 10 bases lay in between. The germline CDR1 and CDR2 sequences are MDHEN and SYDVKM. The CDR3 DNA reads TGTGCCATTCGTGGGAGTGAAGCTTTCTTT. Protein: CAIRGSEAFF.

This clonotype was counted between two and nine times. The chain is built from TRBV7-7 and TRBJ2-7; 7 positions match TRBD1. This CDR3 is built from 14 residues. The germline V gene has CDR1 SSHAT and CDR2 FNYEAQ (reference sequence). The V and J ends lost 5 bases and 1 base, in that order; junction bases with no gene match: 5. CDR3 bases: TGTGCCAGCAGCAGGGGCAGGGGGTCCTACGAGCAGTACTTC. Residues: CASSRGRGSYEQYF.

This clonotype has at least ten counts. The CDR3 DNA sequence: TGTGCCAGCAGTTCCGGGACAGGGAACACTGAAGCTTTCTTT. Its translation is CASSSGTGNTEAFF. V gene TRBV11-3 combines with J gene TRBJ1-1, with TRBD1 matching over 8 bases. The CDR3 has 14 amino acids. V was pared by 6 bases and J by 1 base, with 4 bases of the junction left unmatched. From germline, CDR1 is SGHNT and CDR2 YENEEA.

This clonotype was counted many times. In DNA, the CDR3 is TGTGCCAGCAACCCTTCCCCGAACACCGGGGAGCTGTTTTTT. Encoded protein: CASNPSPNTGELFF. The gene calls are TRBV28 and TRBJ2-2; D call uncertain. V lost 7 bases, J lost 0 bases, and 9 bases lay in between. The CDR3 runs 14 residues. Germline values: CDR1 MDHEN, CDR2 SYDVKM.

The V and J genes are TRBV9 and TRBJ1-3; the D gene is possibly TRBD1 (6 bases). Per germline, CDR1 SGDLS and CDR2 YYNGEE. The ends were cut back, 0 bases at V and 7 bases at J, with 26 bases in the middle. The CDR3 runs to 19 residues. CDR3 coding DNA: TGTGCCAGCAGCGTAGAAACCCCTCCCGACAGGCCAAGTAGCAACACCATATATTTT. This encodes CASSVETPPDRPSSNTIYF.